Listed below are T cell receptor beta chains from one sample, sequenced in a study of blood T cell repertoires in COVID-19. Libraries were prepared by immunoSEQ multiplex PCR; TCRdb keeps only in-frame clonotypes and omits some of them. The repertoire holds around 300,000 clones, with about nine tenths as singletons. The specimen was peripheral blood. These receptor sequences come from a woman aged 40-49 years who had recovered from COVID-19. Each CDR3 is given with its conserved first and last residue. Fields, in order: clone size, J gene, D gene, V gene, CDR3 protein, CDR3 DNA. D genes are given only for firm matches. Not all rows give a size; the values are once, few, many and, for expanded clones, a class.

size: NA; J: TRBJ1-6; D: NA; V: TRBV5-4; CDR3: CASSLERNNSPLHF; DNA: TGTGCCAGCAGCTTGGAGCGGAATAATTCACCCCTCCACTTT
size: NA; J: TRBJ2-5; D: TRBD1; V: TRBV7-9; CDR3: CASSKPGGKETQYF; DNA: TGTGCCAGCAGCAAACCAGGGGGTAAAGAGACCCAGTACTTC
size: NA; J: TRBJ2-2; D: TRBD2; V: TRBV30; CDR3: CAWSTPASGSGGELFF; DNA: TGTGCCTGGAGCACCCCGGCTAGCGGGAGTGGCGGGGAGCTGTTTTTT
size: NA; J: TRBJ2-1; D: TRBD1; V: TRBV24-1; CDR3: CATRGQGYSYNEQFF; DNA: TGTGCCACCAGGGGACAGGGGTATTCCTACAATGAGCAGTTCTTC
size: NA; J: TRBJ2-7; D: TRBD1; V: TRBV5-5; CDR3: CASSLGTGPSYEQYF; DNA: TGTGCCAGCAGCCTGGGGACAGGGCCCTCCTACGAGCAGTACTTC
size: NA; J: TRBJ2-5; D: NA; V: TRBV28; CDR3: CASSPWGGHQETQYF; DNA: TGTGCCAGCAGCCCATGGGGGGGGCACCAAGAGACCCAGTACTTC
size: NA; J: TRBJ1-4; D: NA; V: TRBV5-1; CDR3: CASSKGLDSQNEKLFF; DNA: TGCGCCAGCAGCAAGGGATTGGACAGCCAAAATGAAAAACTGTTTTTT
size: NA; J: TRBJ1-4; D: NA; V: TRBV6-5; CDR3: CASSLFPANEKLFF; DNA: TGTGCCAGCAGTCTCTTCCCCGCTAATGAAAAACTGTTTTTT
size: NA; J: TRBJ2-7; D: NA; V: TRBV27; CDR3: CASSLSSLSNSYEQYF; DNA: TGTGCCAGCAGTTTATCGAGTCTATCCAATTCCTACGAGCAGTACTTC
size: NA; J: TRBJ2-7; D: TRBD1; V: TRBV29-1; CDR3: CSAAGGGYEQYF; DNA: TGCAGCGCCGCAGGGGGCGGGTACGAGCAGTACTTC
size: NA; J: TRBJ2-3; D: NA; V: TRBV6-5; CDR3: CASTRSGAEDTQYF; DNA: TGTGCCAGCACCCGATCAGGGGCCGAAGATACGCAGTATTTT
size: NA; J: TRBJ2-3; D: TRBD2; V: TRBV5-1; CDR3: CASSLAGPTDTQYF; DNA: TGCGCCAGCAGCTTAGCGGGGCCCACAGATACGCAGTATTTT
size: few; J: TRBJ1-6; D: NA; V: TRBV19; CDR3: CASSLSTGTNSPLHF; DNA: TGTGCCAGTAGCCTATCAACAGGGACTAATTCACCCCTCCACTTT
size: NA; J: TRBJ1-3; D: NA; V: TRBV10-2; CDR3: CASREGQNSGNTIYF; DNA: TGCGCCAGCAGAGAGGGACAAAACTCTGGAAACACCATATATTTT
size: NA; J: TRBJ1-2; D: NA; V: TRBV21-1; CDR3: CASSKELDSHGYTF; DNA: TGTGCCAGCAGCAAAGAACTGGACAGCCATGGCTACACCTTC
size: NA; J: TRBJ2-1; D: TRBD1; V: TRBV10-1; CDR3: CASSERRGTGGYNEQFF; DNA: TGCGCCAGCAGTGAGCGCCGAGGGACAGGGGGCTACAATGAGCAGTTCTTC
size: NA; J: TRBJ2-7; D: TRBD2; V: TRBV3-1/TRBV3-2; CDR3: CASSHGLAGVGEQYF; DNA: TGTGCCAGCAGCCACGGACTAGCGGGAGTCGGCGAGCAGTACTTC
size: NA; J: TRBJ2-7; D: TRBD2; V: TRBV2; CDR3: CASKRLLLAGGPSYEQYF; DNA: TGTGCCAGCAAGCGCCTACTGTTAGCGGGAGGCCCCTCCTACGAGCAGTACTTC
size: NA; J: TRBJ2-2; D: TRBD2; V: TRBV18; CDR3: CASSPPLAGPTGELFF; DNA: TGTGCCAGCTCACCACCCCTAGCGGGACCCACCGGGGAGCTGTTTTTT
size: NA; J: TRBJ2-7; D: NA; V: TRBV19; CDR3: CASSIDSGRYEQYF; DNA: TGTGCCAGTAGTATTGATAGCGGTCGTTACGAGCAGTACTTC
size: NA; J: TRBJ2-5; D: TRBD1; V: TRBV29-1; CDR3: CSVEEEDRGRQETQYF; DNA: TGCAGCGTTGAAGAAGAGGACAGGGGCCGCCAAGAGACCCAGTACTTC
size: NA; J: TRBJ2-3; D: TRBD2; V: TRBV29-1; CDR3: CSVDGAGEADTQYF; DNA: TGCAGCGTTGACGGGGCGGGAGAGGCAGATACGCAGTATTTT
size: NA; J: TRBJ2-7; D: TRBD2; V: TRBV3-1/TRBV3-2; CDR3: CASSQQREFEQYF; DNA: TGTGCCAGCAGCCAACAGCGGGAGTTCGAGCAGTACTTC
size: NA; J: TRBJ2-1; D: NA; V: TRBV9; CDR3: CASSAGIQGGYEQFF; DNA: TGTGCCAGCAGCGCCGGGATACAGGGTGGATATGAGCAGTTCTTC
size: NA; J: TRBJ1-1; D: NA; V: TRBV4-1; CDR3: CASSEGTALNTEAFF; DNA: TGCGCCAGCAGCGAAGGGACTGCCCTGAACACTGAAGCTTTCTTT
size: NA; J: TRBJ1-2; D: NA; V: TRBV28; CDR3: CASSEARPNYGYTF; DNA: TGTGCCAGCAGTGAGGCGCGCCCTAACTATGGCTACACCTTC
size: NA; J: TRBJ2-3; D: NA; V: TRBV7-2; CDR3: CASSPGYLTDTQYF; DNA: TGTGCCAGCAGCCCAGGGTATCTCACAGATACGCAGTATTTT
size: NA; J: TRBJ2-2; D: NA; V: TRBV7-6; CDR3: CASSLGLGSGTGELFF; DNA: TGTGCCAGCAGCTTAGGGTTAGGCTCAGGCACCGGGGAGCTGTTTTTT
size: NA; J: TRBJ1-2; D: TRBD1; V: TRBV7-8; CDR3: CASSLGDRVYGYTF; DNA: TGTGCCAGCAGCTTAGGAGACAGGGTCTATGGCTACACCTTC